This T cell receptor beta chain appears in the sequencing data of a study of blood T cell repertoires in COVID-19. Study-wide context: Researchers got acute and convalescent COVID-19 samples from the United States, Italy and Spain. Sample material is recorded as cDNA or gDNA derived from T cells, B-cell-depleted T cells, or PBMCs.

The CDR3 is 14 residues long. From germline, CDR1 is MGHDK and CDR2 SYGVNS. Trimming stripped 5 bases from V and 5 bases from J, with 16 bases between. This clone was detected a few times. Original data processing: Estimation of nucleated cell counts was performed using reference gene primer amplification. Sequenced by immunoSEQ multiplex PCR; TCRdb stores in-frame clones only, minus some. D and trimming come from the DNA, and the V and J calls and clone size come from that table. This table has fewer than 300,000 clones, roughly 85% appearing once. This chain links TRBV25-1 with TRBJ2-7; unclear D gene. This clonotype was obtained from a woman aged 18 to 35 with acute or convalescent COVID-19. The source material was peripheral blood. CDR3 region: CASSSPNSVDEQYF. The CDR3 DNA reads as TGTGCCAGCAGTTCTCCGAACTCCGTGGACGAGCAGTACTTC.